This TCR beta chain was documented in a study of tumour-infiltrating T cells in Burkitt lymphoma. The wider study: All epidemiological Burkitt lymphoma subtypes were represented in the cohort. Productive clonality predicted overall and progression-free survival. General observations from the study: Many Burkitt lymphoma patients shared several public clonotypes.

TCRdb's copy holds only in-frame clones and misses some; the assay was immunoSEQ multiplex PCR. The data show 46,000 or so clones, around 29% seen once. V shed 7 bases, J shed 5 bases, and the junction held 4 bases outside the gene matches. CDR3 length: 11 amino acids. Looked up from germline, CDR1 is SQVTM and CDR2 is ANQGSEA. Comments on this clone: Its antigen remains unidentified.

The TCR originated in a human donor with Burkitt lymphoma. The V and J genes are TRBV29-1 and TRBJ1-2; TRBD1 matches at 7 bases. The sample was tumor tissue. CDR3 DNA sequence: TGCAGCGCGGGACAGCGGTATGGCTACACCTTC. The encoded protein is CSAGQRYGYTF.